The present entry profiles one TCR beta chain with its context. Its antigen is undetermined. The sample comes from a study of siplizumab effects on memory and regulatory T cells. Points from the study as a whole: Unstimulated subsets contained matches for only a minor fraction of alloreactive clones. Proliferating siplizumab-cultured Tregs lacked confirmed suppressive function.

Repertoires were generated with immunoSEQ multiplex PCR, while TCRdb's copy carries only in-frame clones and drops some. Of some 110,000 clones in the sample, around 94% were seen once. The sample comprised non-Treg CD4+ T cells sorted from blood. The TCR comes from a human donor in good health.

The CDR3 coding sequence is TGCGCCAGCAGCCAAGACCCAGGGGCGGCTAATGAAAAACTGTTTTTT. This translates into CASSQDPGAANEKLFF. V usage is TRBV4-1 and J usage is TRBJ1-4; TRBD1 is a possible D gene (6 bases). This CDR3 contains 16 residues. Trimming took 0 bases from V and 3 from J, leaving 11 bases between them. Per germline, CDR1 MGHRA and CDR2 YSYEKL.